The entry that follows covers one T cell receptor (beta chain) sequence. What it recognizes is unknown. These data originate in a study of CD8 T cells in ankylosing spondylitis. Making use of molecular barcodes, quantitative 5'-RACE generated TCR beta libraries. TCRdb used MiXCR to reprocess the 5' RACE reads, holding one entry per CDR3 protein. The sample yields some 150,000 distinct CDR3 sequences, approximately 10% seen once. V lost 6 bases and J lost 0, with 23 bases in between. Germline CDR1 reads DFQATT; CDR2 reads SNEGSKA (reference sequence). CDR3 length: 18 residues. Study-wide findings and caveats: Some of the motif variants had earlier been found in reactive arthritis patients' fluid and blood. Enrichment of disease-linked clones was reportedly significant in matched ankylosing spondylitis synovial fluid.

V is TRBV20-1 and J is TRBJ2-2, with D possibly TRBD1 on 6 matching bases. The sequenced sample was blood, either unsorted or a sorted T cell fraction (not recorded which). The TCR was taken from a female donor with ankylosing spondylitis or in good health (not recorded which). CDR3 sequence reads: CSAQAPDSYFANTGELFF. CDR3 DNA sequence: TGCAGTGCCCAAGCTCCGGACAGTTACTTCGCGAACACCGGGGAGCTGTTTTTT.